This record looks at one TCR beta chain sequence and its context. Its target is not known. The source of the sample is a study of CD8 T cells in ankylosing spondylitis. Notes on the study in general: Ankylosing spondylitis blood appeared to carry a characteristic TCR beta motif of roughly 8 highly homologous variants.

After removal of 6 bases from V and 9 bases from J, the junction contained 10 bases not matched to a gene. The length of the CDR3 is 15 residues. A single record per CDR3 protein comes from TCRdb applying MiXCR to the 5' RACE reads. Of fewer than 200,000 distinct CDR3 sequences listed, about 20% are singletons. Material for sequencing was blood, either unsorted or a sorted T cell fraction (not recorded which). The TCR originated in a male donor aged 10-30 years with ankylosing spondylitis or in good health (not recorded which). J is TRBJ2-1 and V is TRBV12-3 or TRBV12-4, with 11 bases matching TRBD2. This CDR3 reads CASSHSTSGIGEQFF. CDR3 nucleotide sequence: TGTGCCAGCAGCCACTCGACTAGCGGGATTGGTGAGCAGTTCTTC.